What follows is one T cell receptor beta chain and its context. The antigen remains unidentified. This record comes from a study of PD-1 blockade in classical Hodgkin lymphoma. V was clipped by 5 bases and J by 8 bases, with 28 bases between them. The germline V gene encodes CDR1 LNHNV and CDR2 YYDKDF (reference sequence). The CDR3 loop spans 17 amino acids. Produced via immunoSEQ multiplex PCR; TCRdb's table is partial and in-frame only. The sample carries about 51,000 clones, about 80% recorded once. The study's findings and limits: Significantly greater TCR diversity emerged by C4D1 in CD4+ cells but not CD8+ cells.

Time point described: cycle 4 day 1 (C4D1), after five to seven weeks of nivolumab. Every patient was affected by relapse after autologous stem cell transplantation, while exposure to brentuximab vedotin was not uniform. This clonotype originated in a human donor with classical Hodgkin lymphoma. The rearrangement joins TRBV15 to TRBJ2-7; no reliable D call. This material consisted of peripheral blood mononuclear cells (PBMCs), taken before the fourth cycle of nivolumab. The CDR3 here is CATSSSLRSGLTSQQYF. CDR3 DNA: TGTGCCACCAGCTCCTCCCTGAGGTCGGGCCTAACAAGTCAGCAGTACTTC.